Listed below are T cell receptor beta chains from one sample, sequenced in a study of PD-1 blockade in classical Hodgkin lymphoma. Profiling relied on immunoSEQ multiplex PCR, and the TCRdb table lists in-frame clones only, not all of them. The table includes around 20,000 clones, 73% detected once. The source material was peripheral blood mononuclear cells (PBMCs), sampled before the second cycle of nivolumab. All receptors derive from a human donor with classical Hodgkin lymphoma. The CDR3 runs from the conserved cysteine through the conserved F or W. A D gene is named only where the DNA matches it firmly. Expanded clones are given a class, and other clones once, few, many or no size at all.

clone_size j_call d_call v_call cdr3_aa cdr3_nt
NA TRBJ2-7 NA TRBV12-5 CASGLVLLEFLGGGYEQYF TGTGCTAGTGGTTTGGTACTGTTGGAGTTTTTAGGAGGGGGTTACGAGCAGTACTTC
NA TRBJ2-7 TRBD1 TRBV15 CATSSTGTEDYEQYF TGTGCCACCAGCAGTACCGGGACAGAGGACTACGAGCAGTACTTC
NA TRBJ2-1 NA TRBV15 CATSRERDSSYNEQFF TGTGCCACCAGCAGAGAGAGGGATAGCAGCTACAATGAGCAGTTCTTC
NA TRBJ1-4 NA TRBV2 CASSVSGINEKLFF TGTGCCAGCTCGGTTTCTGGGATTAATGAAAAACTGTTTTTT
medium-sized TRBJ2-1 NA TRBV29-1 CSVEDLWGGLGGNEQFF TGCAGCGTTGAAGATCTTTGGGGCGGCCTCGGTGGTAATGAGCAGTTCTTC
NA TRBJ1-5 TRBD1 TRBV19 CASRGTGGKGNQPQHF TGTGCCAGTAGGGGGACAGGGGGCAAGGGCAATCAGCCCCAGCATTTT
NA TRBJ1-1 NA TRBV18 CASFSGPSAGTEAFF TGTGCCAGCTTCTCGGGACCCAGCGCGGGAACTGAAGCTTTCTTT
NA TRBJ2-7 TRBD1 TRBV5-4 CASSFPGQSSYEQYF TGTGCCAGCAGCTTTCCGGGACAGAGCTCCTACGAGCAGTACTTC
NA TRBJ2-2 TRBD1 TRBV28 CASKTDRGYTGELFF TGTGCCAGCAAAACGGACAGGGGATACACCGGGGAGCTGTTTTTT
NA TRBJ2-1 TRBD2 TRBV2 CASGSSSGLYNEQFF TGTGCCAGCGGCTCCTCTAGCGGACTCTACAATGAGCAGTTCTTC
few TRBJ2-6 NA TRBV2 CASSPGPEGGGANVLTF TGTGCCAGCAGCCCGGGACCGGAGGGAGGTGGGGCCAACGTCCTGACTTTC
few TRBJ2-1 NA TRBV15 CATSRARGTVPEQFF TGTGCCACCAGCAGAGCTAGGGGGACTGTACCAGAGCAGTTCTTC
NA TRBJ2-1 NA TRBV21-1 CASSNGPMPSGSNEQFF TGTGCCAGCAGCAATGGCCCGATGCCTAGCGGAAGCAATGAGCAGTTCTTC
few TRBJ2-2 NA TRBV19 CASTPPGQGYTGELFF TGTGCCAGTACCCCCCCTGGCCAGGGGTACACCGGGGAGCTGTTTTTT
NA TRBJ1-6 TRBD1 TRBV7-6 CASSLRTMRTGYNSPLHF TGTGCCAGCAGCTTAAGAACGATGCGGACAGGTTATAATTCACCCCTCCACTTT
NA TRBJ1-4 NA TRBV5-5 CASRVATNEKLFF TGTGCCAGCAGGGTAGCAACTAATGAAAAACTGTTTTTT
NA TRBJ1-5 NA TRBV6-6 CASSYRTSTNNQPQHF TGTGCCAGCAGTTACCGGACAAGCACCAACAATCAGCCCCAGCATTTT
NA TRBJ1-1 NA TRBV28 CASSFGGRGTEAFF TGTGCCAGCAGTTTTGGGGGACGGGGGACTGAAGCTTTCTTT
NA TRBJ2-7 TRBD1 TRBV5-4 CASSWDRKYEQYF TGTGCCAGCAGCTGGGACAGGAAATACGAGCAGTACTTC
NA TRBJ2-1 NA TRBV7-8 CASSWKGLAAVHEQFF TGTGCCAGCAGCTGGAAGGGTCTAGCTGCCGTCCATGAGCAGTTCTTC
NA TRBJ2-1 NA TRBV14 CASSQGDGSSYNEQFF TGTGCCAGCAGCCAAGGCGACGGTAGCTCCTACAATGAGCAGTTCTTC
NA TRBJ2-2 TRBD1 TRBV11-3 CASSSSRIGQGNTGELFF TGTGCCAGCAGCTCTTCTCGGATAGGACAGGGGAACACCGGGGAGCTGTTTTTT
NA TRBJ2-5 NA TRBV28 CASIRRGERETQYF TGTGCCAGCATTCGAAGGGGCGAAAGAGAGACCCAGTACTTC
once TRBJ2-1 TRBD2 TRBV19 CASSRLGTSGTAYNEQFF TGTGCCAGTAGCAGGCTCGGGACTAGCGGGACCGCATACAATGAGCAGTTCTTC
NA TRBJ2-5 TRBD1 TRBV12-5 CASAPSPPTGGRETQYF TGTGCTAGTGCCCCATCCCCCCCGACAGGGGGCAGGGAGACCCAGTACTTC
few TRBJ1-4 NA TRBV10-3 CAISESGVLEKLFF TGTGCCATCAGTGAGTCGGGTGTATTGGAAAAACTGTTTTTT
NA TRBJ1-2 NA TRBV18 CASSPDSYYGYTF TGTGCCAGCTCACCAGACAGTTACTATGGCTACACCTTC
NA TRBJ1-1 NA TRBV5-4 CASSLATRNTEAFF TGTGCCAGCAGCTTGGCGACACGGAACACTGAAGCTTTCTTT
NA TRBJ2-2 NA TRBV19 CASSIEGRSGTGELFF TGTGCCAGTAGTATAGAGGGCCGGAGTGGCACCGGGGAGCTGTTTTTT
NA TRBJ2-5 NA TRBV5-4 CASSLGVAETQYF TGTGCCAGCAGCTTGGGCGTCGCAGAGACCCAGTACTTC
NA TRBJ1-2 NA TRBV19 CASSTRIDYTF TGTGCCAGTAGTACGAGGATAGACTACACCTTC
NA TRBJ2-7 TRBD2 TRBV4-1 CASSQRVPGLAVYEQYF TGCGCCAGCAGCCAAAGAGTCCCGGGACTAGCGGTCTACGAGCAGTACTTC
NA TRBJ2-7 NA TRBV4-1 CASSQDWYGVSYEQYF TGCGCCAGCAGCCAAGACTGGTATGGGGTATCCTACGAGCAGTACTTC
NA TRBJ2-5 TRBD2 TRBV6-5 CASSRREVIGETQYF TGTGCCAGCTCGAGGCGGGAGGTAATTGGGGAGACCCAGTACTTC
NA TRBJ2-1 NA TRBV10-3 CAISELGHNEQFF TGTGCCATCAGCGAACTAGGCCACAATGAGCAGTTCTTC
NA TRBJ2-6 NA TRBV27 CASSLTRSGANVLTF TGTGCCAGCAGTCTGACTCGCTCTGGGGCCAACGTCCTGACTTTC
NA TRBJ2-7 TRBD2 TRBV5-6 CASSLRGRGVHEQYF TGTGCCAGCAGCTTGAGGGGCCGGGGGGTCCACGAGCAGTACTTC
NA TRBJ2-2 TRBD2 TRBV5-1 CASSLESSGTGELFF TGCGCCAGCAGCTTGGAGTCTAGCGGAACCGGGGAGCTGTTTTTT
NA TRBJ2-5 TRBD2 TRBV5-6 CASSSGVGLAEETQYF TGTGCCAGCAGCTCGGGGGTGGGGCTAGCGGAAGAGACCCAGTACTTC
NA TRBJ2-7 TRBD2 TRBV2 CASSSGLAALGF TGTGCCAGCAGCTCGGGACTAGCGGCTCTTGGGTTC
NA TRBJ2-7 NA TRBV6-1 CASKGRRYYEQYF TGTGCCAGCAAGGGGCGGAGATACTACGAGCAGTACTTC
medium-sized TRBJ2-7 TRBD1 TRBV6-5 CASSLGQGLGEQYF TGTGCCAGCAGCCTCGGACAGGGATTGGGCGAGCAGTACTTC
NA TRBJ2-1 NA TRBV10-3 CAISLAGHYNEQFF TGTGCCATTAGTTTGGCGGGACACTACAATGAGCAGTTCTTC
NA TRBJ2-1 NA TRBV19 CASSIDSAEQFF TGTGCCAGTAGTATAGATAGCGCTGAGCAGTTCTTC
NA TRBJ2-3 TRBD2 TRBV30 CAGAGGSTDTQYF TGTGCCGGAGCGGGAGGGAGCACAGATACGCAGTATTTT
NA TRBJ2-3 NA TRBV15 CATSRGTSTDTQYF TGTGCCACCAGCAGAGGAACTAGCACAGATACGCAGTATTTT
NA TRBJ2-1 NA TRBV6-6 CASNVGGPESTYEQFF TGTGCCAGCAATGTGGGAGGACCCGAATCTACATATGAGCAGTTCTTC
NA TRBJ2-1 NA TRBV10-3 CAISESQGEQFF TGTGCCATCAGTGAGTCGCAGGGAGAGCAGTTCTTC
NA TRBJ2-5 TRBD1 TRBV4-1 CASSPYPDREYQETQYF TGCGCCAGCAGCCCTTACCCGGACAGGGAGTACCAAGAGACCCAGTACTTC
NA TRBJ1-3 NA TRBV11-2 CASSLAGTPPGNTIYF TGTGCCAGCAGCTTAGCCGGGACACCGCCTGGAAACACCATATATTTT
NA TRBJ1-1 NA TRBV19 CASSMGRNTEAFF TGTGCCAGTAGTATGGGGAGGAACACTGAAGCTTTCTTT
NA TRBJ1-3 TRBD1 TRBV5-1 CASSGGQVGNTIYF TGCGCCAGCAGCGGGGGACAGGTCGGAAACACCATATATTTT
NA TRBJ2-1 TRBD2 TRBV4-1 CASSPLAGGGNEQFF TGCGCCAGCAGCCCCCTAGCGGGAGGGGGAAATGAGCAGTTCTTC